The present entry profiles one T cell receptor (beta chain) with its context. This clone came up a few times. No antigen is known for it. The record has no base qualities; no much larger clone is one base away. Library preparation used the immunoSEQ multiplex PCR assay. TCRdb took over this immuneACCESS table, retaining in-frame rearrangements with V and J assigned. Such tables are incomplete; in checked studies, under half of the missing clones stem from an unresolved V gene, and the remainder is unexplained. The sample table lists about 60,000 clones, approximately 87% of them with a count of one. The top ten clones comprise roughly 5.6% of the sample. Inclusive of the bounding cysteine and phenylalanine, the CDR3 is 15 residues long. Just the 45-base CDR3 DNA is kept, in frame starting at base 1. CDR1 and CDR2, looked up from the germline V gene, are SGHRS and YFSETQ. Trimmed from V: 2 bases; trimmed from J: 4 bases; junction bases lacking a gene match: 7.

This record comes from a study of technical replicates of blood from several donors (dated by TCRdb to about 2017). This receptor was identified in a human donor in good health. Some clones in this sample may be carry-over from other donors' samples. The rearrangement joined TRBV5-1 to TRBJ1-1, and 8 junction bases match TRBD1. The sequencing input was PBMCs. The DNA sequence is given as TGCGCCAGCAGCTTTCAGGGGGCTGACGGCACTGAAGCTTTCTTT. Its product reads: CASSFQGADGTEAFF.